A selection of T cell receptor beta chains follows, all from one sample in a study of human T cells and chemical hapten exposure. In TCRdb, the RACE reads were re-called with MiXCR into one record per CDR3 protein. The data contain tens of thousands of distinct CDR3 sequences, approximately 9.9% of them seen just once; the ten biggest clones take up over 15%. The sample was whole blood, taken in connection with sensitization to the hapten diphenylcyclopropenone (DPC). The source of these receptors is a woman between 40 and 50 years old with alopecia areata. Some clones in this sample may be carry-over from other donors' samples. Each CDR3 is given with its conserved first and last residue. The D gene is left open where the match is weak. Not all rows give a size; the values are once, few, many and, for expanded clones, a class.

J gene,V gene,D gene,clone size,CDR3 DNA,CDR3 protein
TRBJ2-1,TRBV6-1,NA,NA,TGTGCCAGCAGTCACCGACAGCCGGTGGGCGGTGAGCAGTTCTTC,CASSHRQPVGGEQFF
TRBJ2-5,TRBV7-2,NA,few,TGTGCCAGCAGCTTAGCGTCAGGGACAGAGACCCAGTACTTC,CASSLASGTETQYF
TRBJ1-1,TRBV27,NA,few,TGTGCCAGCAGTTTATTTGTCGACACTGAAGCTTTCTTT,CASSLFVDTEAFF
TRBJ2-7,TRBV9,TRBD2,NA,TGTGCCAGCAGCGGACTAGCGGCCAGTTCCTACGAGCAGTACTTC,CASSGLAASSYEQYF
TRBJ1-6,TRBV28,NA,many,TGTGCCAGCAGACTCCGCAGGGCAGATTCACCCCTCCACTTT,CASRLRRADSPLHF
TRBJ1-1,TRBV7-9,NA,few,TGTGCCAGCAGCCCGATGAGTCCAGGGCACCGGGGGTTCACTGAAGCTTTCTTT,CASSPMSPGHRGFTEAFF
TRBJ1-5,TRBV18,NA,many,TGTGCCAGCTCACAAGGTAGCAATCAGCCCCAGCATTTT,CASSQGSNQPQHF
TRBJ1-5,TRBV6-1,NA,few,TGTGCCAGCAATCCGGGACAAGGTTATCAGCCCCAGCATTTT,CASNPGQGYQPQHF
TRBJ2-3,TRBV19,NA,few,TGTGCCACCCGTCCCAGAGGGGGGACAATCACAGCTACGCAGTATTTT,CATRPRGGTITATQYF
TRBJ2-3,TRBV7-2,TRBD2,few,TGTGCCAGCAGGCGTAGCGGGGAGGCAGATACGCAGTATTTT,CASRRSGEADTQYF
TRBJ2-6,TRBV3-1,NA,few,TGTGCCAGCAGCGGGGACGAGTCTGGGGCCAACGTCCTGACTTTC,CASSGDESGANVLTF
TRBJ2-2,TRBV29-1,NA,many,TGCAGCGCCTTGTTGGGGGCGGTCACCGGGGAGCTGTTTTTT,CSALLGAVTGELFF
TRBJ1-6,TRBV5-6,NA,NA,TGTGCCAGCAGCTTGAGGGACGCCCTCTCCTATAATTCACCCCTCCACTTT,CASSLRDALSYNSPLHF
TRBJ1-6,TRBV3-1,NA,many,TGTGCCAGCAATCTTGACGGTACGAATTCACCCCTCCACTTT,CASNLDGTNSPLHF
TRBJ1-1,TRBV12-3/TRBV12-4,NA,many,TGTGCCAGCAGTTTGCGGGAAATCGGGGCTTTCTTT,CASSLREIGAFF
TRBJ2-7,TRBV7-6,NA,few,TGTGCCAGCAGCCCACAGGGACCCTCCTACGAGCAGTACTTC,CASSPQGPSYEQYF
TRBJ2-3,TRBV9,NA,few,TGTGCCAGCAGCGGAGGGACCGAAGATACGCAGTATTTT,CASSGGTEDTQYF
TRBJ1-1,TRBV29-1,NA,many,TGCAGCGTTACGAATCAGGGAGACACTGAAGCTTTCTTT,CSVTNQGDTEAFF
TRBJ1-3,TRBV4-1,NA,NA,TGCGCCAGCAGCCAAGATCAACCATCCTCTGGAAACACCATATATTTT,CASSQDQPSSGNTIYF
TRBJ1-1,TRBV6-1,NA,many,TGTGCCAGCAGTTCTCCATTCAGGGTGGTGAACACTGAAGCTTTCTTT,CASSSPFRVVNTEAFF
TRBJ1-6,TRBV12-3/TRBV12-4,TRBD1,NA,TGTGCCAGCAGTACGGGACAGCCGATGCCCCTCCACTTT,CASSTGQPMPLHF
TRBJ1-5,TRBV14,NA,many,TGTGCCACCGAAAGTAGTACAGGAGGTTGCCAGCCCCAGCATTTT,CATESSTGGCQPQHF
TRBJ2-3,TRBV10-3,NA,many,TGTGCCATCAGCCCCACCCCGGCCGATACGCAGTATTTT,CAISPTPADTQYF
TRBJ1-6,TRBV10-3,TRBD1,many,TGTGCCATCAGCGGACAGGGGGCCGTAGGTTCACCCCTCCACTTT,CAISGQGAVGSPLHF
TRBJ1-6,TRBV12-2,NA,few,TGTGCAAGTCGCACCCCCTTTGGGTGGGGTCAGTATAATTCACCCCTCCACTTT,CASRTPFGWGQYNSPLHF
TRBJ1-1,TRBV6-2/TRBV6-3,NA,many,TGTGCCAGCAGGTCAGGTGGTCACCTCACTGAAGCTTTCTTT,CASRSGGHLTEAFF